These T cell receptor beta chains were read from a single sample in a study of Ad26.COV2.S vaccination and SARS-CoV-2 variants. Repertoires were generated with immunoSEQ multiplex PCR, while TCRdb's copy carries only in-frame clones and drops some. The sample shows roughly 100,000 clones, around 80% of them seen only once. Sequencing used peripheral blood, obtained after recovery from COVID-19. All receptors derive from a human donor who had recovered from COVID-19. Both conserved end residues are part of each CDR3. Each record gives: CDR3 protein, CDR3 DNA, J gene, D gene, clone size, V gene. D genes are given only for firm matches. Size is stated for part of the rows, as once, few or many counts, or as a class when the clone is expanded.

cdr3_aa: CATSGGQNTEAFF
cdr3_nt: TGTGCCACCAGTGGGGGACAGAACACTGAAGCTTTCTTT
j_call: TRBJ1-1
d_call: .
clone_size: .
v_call: TRBV24-1

cdr3_aa: CASSTDLRAFF
cdr3_nt: TGTGCCAGTAGTACGGACCTTCGGGCTTTCTTT
j_call: TRBJ1-1
d_call: .
clone_size: once
v_call: TRBV19

cdr3_aa: CASSGWGQDF
cdr3_nt: TGTGCCAGCAGTGGATGGGGACAAGACTTC
j_call: TRBJ2-4
d_call: .
clone_size: .
v_call: TRBV2

cdr3_aa: CATSDPGQGRTGELFF
cdr3_nt: TGTGCCACCAGTGACCCGGGACAGGGGCGGACCGGGGAGCTGTTTTTT
j_call: TRBJ2-2
d_call: TRBD1
clone_size: .
v_call: TRBV24-1

cdr3_aa: CASSFGDIRGYTF
cdr3_nt: TGTGCCAGCAGTTTTGGGGACATTCGTGGCTACACCTTC
j_call: TRBJ1-2
d_call: .
clone_size: .
v_call: TRBV28

cdr3_aa: CASSQSPGAPQETQYF
cdr3_nt: TGTGCCAGCAGCCAAAGTCCGGGGGCACCCCAAGAGACCCAGTACTTC
j_call: TRBJ2-5
d_call: .
clone_size: .
v_call: TRBV3-1/TRBV3-2

cdr3_aa: CASSRQTGTGGSPLHF
cdr3_nt: TGTGCCAGCAGCCGCCAGACCGGGACAGGGGGTTCACCCCTCCACTTT
j_call: TRBJ1-6
d_call: TRBD1
clone_size: .
v_call: TRBV3-1/TRBV3-2

cdr3_aa: CSVVTSGYQETQYF
cdr3_nt: TGCAGCGTTGTCACTAGCGGGTACCAAGAGACCCAGTACTTC
j_call: TRBJ2-5
d_call: TRBD2
clone_size: .
v_call: TRBV29-1

cdr3_aa: CASSSQGFEEKLFF
cdr3_nt: TGCGCCAGCAGCTCACAGGGCTTTGAGGAAAAACTGTTTTTT
j_call: TRBJ1-4
d_call: .
clone_size: .
v_call: TRBV5-1

cdr3_aa: CASSSLLGSYNEQFF
cdr3_nt: TGTGCCAGCAGTTCCCTCCTCGGCTCCTACAATGAGCAGTTCTTC
j_call: TRBJ2-1
d_call: .
clone_size: .
v_call: TRBV27

cdr3_aa: CASSRDRGQSDTQYF
cdr3_nt: TGTGCCAGCAGCCGGGACAGGGGGCAATCAGATACGCAGTATTTT
j_call: TRBJ2-3
d_call: TRBD1
clone_size: .
v_call: TRBV13

cdr3_aa: CASSESNFGQEVFF
cdr3_nt: TGCGCCAGCAGTGAGTCGAATTTTGGGCAGGAGGTTTTCTTT
j_call: TRBJ1-1
d_call: .
clone_size: few
v_call: TRBV10-2

cdr3_aa: CASSQDRTGLGAFF
cdr3_nt: TGTGCCAGCAGCCAAGACCGGACAGGGTTGGGGGCTTTCTTT
j_call: TRBJ1-1
d_call: TRBD1
clone_size: .
v_call: TRBV4-2

cdr3_aa: CASSPSAGTNTGELFF
cdr3_nt: TGTGCCAGCAGCCCTTCAGCGGGGACAAACACCGGGGAGCTGTTTTTT
j_call: TRBJ2-2
d_call: .
clone_size: .
v_call: TRBV5-4

cdr3_aa: CASSLGVWRAGGNEQFF
cdr3_nt: TGTGCCAGCAGCTTAGGAGTATGGCGAGCGGGGGGGAATGAGCAGTTCTTC
j_call: TRBJ2-1
d_call: TRBD2
clone_size: .
v_call: TRBV7-2

cdr3_aa: CASSWTNGVGELFF
cdr3_nt: TGTGCCAGCAGTTGGACAAACGGGGTCGGGGAGCTGTTTTTT
j_call: TRBJ2-2
d_call: .
clone_size: .
v_call: TRBV27

cdr3_aa: CASSLDSIAGNTIYF
cdr3_nt: TGTGCCAGCAGCTTAGACAGTATTGCTGGAAACACCATATATTTT
j_call: TRBJ1-3
d_call: .
clone_size: .
v_call: TRBV7-2

cdr3_aa: CASSFQGATNEKLFF
cdr3_nt: TGTGCCAGCAGCTTCCAGGGGGCAACTAATGAAAAACTGTTTTTT
j_call: TRBJ1-4
d_call: TRBD1
clone_size: .
v_call: TRBV7-2

cdr3_aa: CASSQGDSEAFF
cdr3_nt: TGTGCCAGCAGCCAAGGGGACAGTGAAGCTTTCTTT
j_call: TRBJ1-1
d_call: TRBD1
clone_size: .
v_call: TRBV3-1/TRBV3-2

cdr3_aa: CASEPGLRPSRVTQYF
cdr3_nt: TGTGCCAGCGAACCGGGACTCCGGCCATCAAGAGTCACCCAGTACTTC
j_call: TRBJ2-5
d_call: .
clone_size: .
v_call: TRBV28

cdr3_aa: CASSYTDAHYGYTF
cdr3_nt: TGTGCCAGCAGTTACACTGATGCCCACTATGGCTACACCTTC
j_call: TRBJ1-2
d_call: .
clone_size: .
v_call: TRBV6-5

cdr3_aa: CSARDEGPLFF
cdr3_nt: TGCAGTGCTAGAGATGAGGGGCCACTGTTTTTT
j_call: TRBJ1-4
d_call: .
clone_size: .
v_call: TRBV20-1

cdr3_aa: CAWSGGERTQYF
cdr3_nt: TGTGCCTGGAGCGGGGGGGAGAGGACCCAGTACTTC
j_call: TRBJ2-5
d_call: TRBD2
clone_size: .
v_call: TRBV30

cdr3_aa: CATSPGIYGYTF
cdr3_nt: TGTGCCACCTCCCCGGGGATATATGGCTACACCTTC
j_call: TRBJ1-2
d_call: .
clone_size: .
v_call: TRBV6-5

cdr3_aa: CATRQGAGTGELFF
cdr3_nt: TGTGCCACCCGACAGGGGGCTGGCACCGGGGAGCTGTTTTTT
j_call: TRBJ2-2
d_call: TRBD1
clone_size: .
v_call: TRBV6-5

cdr3_aa: CASSLGLAGDEQFF
cdr3_nt: TGTGCCAGCTCACTGGGACTAGCGGGGGATGAGCAGTTCTTC
j_call: TRBJ2-1
d_call: TRBD2
clone_size: .
v_call: TRBV18

cdr3_aa: CASSVGAGADTQYF
cdr3_nt: TGTGCCAGCAGCGTAGGAGCGGGCGCAGATACGCAGTATTTT
j_call: TRBJ2-3
d_call: .
clone_size: once
v_call: TRBV9

cdr3_aa: CAWSPPPRTYNSPLHF
cdr3_nt: TGTGCCTGGAGTCCACCACCCCGGACATATAATTCACCCCTCCACTTT
j_call: TRBJ1-6
d_call: .
clone_size: .
v_call: TRBV30

cdr3_aa: CAITDLGGTDTQYF
cdr3_nt: TGTGCCATCACCGACCTGGGAGGTACAGATACGCAGTATTTT
j_call: TRBJ2-3
d_call: .
clone_size: once
v_call: TRBV10-3

cdr3_aa: CASTPGGNSYNSPLHF
cdr3_nt: TGTGCCAGTACCCCTGGGGGGAACTCCTATAATTCACCCCTCCACTTT
j_call: TRBJ1-6
d_call: .
clone_size: .
v_call: TRBV19

cdr3_aa: CASSQWIGQQETQYF
cdr3_nt: TGTGCCAGCAGCCAATGGATAGGACAGCAAGAGACCCAGTACTTC
j_call: TRBJ2-5
d_call: .
clone_size: .
v_call: TRBV14

cdr3_aa: CASSFEGTTEAFF
cdr3_nt: TGCGCCAGCAGCTTTGAGGGTACAACTGAAGCTTTCTTT
j_call: TRBJ1-1
d_call: .
clone_size: .
v_call: TRBV5-1

cdr3_aa: CAWSDRTGGQPQHF
cdr3_nt: TGTGCCTGGAGTGATCGGACAGGCGGTCAGCCCCAGCATTTT
j_call: TRBJ1-5
d_call: TRBD1
clone_size: .
v_call: TRBV30

cdr3_aa: CAARTREYEKLFF
cdr3_nt: TGTGCCGCCCGGACCCGGGAATATGAAAAACTGTTTTTT
j_call: TRBJ1-4
d_call: .
clone_size: .
v_call: TRBV27

cdr3_aa: CASSDEGVNTEAFF
cdr3_nt: TGCGCCAGCAGTGACGAAGGAGTTAACACTGAAGCTTTCTTT
j_call: TRBJ1-1
d_call: .
clone_size: .
v_call: TRBV10-1

cdr3_aa: CASSVAGSNQPQHF
cdr3_nt: TGTGCCAGCAGCGTAGCAGGGAGCAATCAGCCCCAGCATTTT
j_call: TRBJ1-5
d_call: .
clone_size: .
v_call: TRBV9

cdr3_aa: CASSRNQGNQPQHF
cdr3_nt: TGTGCCAGCAGCCGGAACCAGGGAAATCAGCCCCAGCATTTT
j_call: TRBJ1-5
d_call: .
clone_size: .
v_call: TRBV7-2

cdr3_aa: CASSLGSETYEQYF
cdr3_nt: TGTGCCAGCAGCTTGGGGTCTGAAACCTACGAGCAGTACTTC
j_call: TRBJ2-7
d_call: .
clone_size: once
v_call: TRBV5-4

cdr3_aa: CASLVPDRVSYEQYF
cdr3_nt: TGTGCCAGCCTAGTTCCGGACAGGGTGAGCTACGAGCAGTACTTC
j_call: TRBJ2-7
d_call: TRBD1
clone_size: few
v_call: TRBV2

cdr3_aa: CASSDEVSYEQYF
cdr3_nt: TGTGCCAGCAGTGATGAGGTCTCCTACGAGCAGTACTTC
j_call: TRBJ2-7
d_call: .
clone_size: .
v_call: TRBV2

cdr3_aa: CASNGLADTDTQYF
cdr3_nt: TGTGCCAGCAACGGTCTAGCGGACACAGATACGCAGTATTTT
j_call: TRBJ2-3
d_call: TRBD2
clone_size: .
v_call: TRBV2

cdr3_aa: CASSLEYGEGEKLFF
cdr3_nt: TGTGCCAGCAGCTTAGAGTACGGGGAGGGAGAAAAACTGTTTTTT
j_call: TRBJ1-4
d_call: .
clone_size: .
v_call: TRBV7-9

cdr3_aa: CASSQAQGAFQPQHF
cdr3_nt: TGCGCCAGCAGCCAAGCACAGGGGGCATTTCAGCCCCAGCATTTT
j_call: TRBJ1-5
d_call: TRBD1
clone_size: .
v_call: TRBV4-1

cdr3_aa: CASSLGTSGGKKTQYF
cdr3_nt: TGTGCCAGCAGCTTAGGGACTAGCGGGGGGAAGAAGACCCAGTACTTC
j_call: TRBJ2-5
d_call: TRBD2
clone_size: .
v_call: TRBV5-4

cdr3_aa: CAWSVNGAGVLSDTQYF
cdr3_nt: TGTGCCTGGAGTGTAAACGGGGCGGGGGTACTCTCAGATACGCAGTATTTT
j_call: TRBJ2-3
d_call: TRBD2
clone_size: .
v_call: TRBV30

cdr3_aa: CASSTGNTGELFF
cdr3_nt: TGTGCCAGCAGCACAGGAAACACCGGGGAGCTGTTTTTT
j_call: TRBJ2-2
d_call: .
clone_size: few
v_call: TRBV27

cdr3_aa: CASSVYSNQPQHF
cdr3_nt: TGTGCCAGCAGCGTGTATAGCAATCAGCCCCAGCATTTT
j_call: TRBJ1-5
d_call: .
clone_size: .
v_call: TRBV5-6

cdr3_aa: CASSLTGSGNTIYF
cdr3_nt: TGTGCCAGCAGCCTGACAGGCTCTGGAAACACCATATATTTT
j_call: TRBJ1-3
d_call: .
clone_size: .
v_call: TRBV27

cdr3_aa: CASSLEGGTQYF
cdr3_nt: TGTGCCAGCAGCTTAGAGGGTGGGACCCAGTACTTC
j_call: TRBJ2-5
d_call: .
clone_size: .
v_call: TRBV7-9

cdr3_aa: CASSVGDRSNEQFF
cdr3_nt: TGTGCCAGCAGCGTAGGCGACAGGAGTAATGAGCAGTTCTTC
j_call: TRBJ2-1
d_call: .
clone_size: .
v_call: TRBV9

cdr3_aa: CASSPGEKLFF
cdr3_nt: TGTGCCAGCAGTCCTGGGGAAAAACTGTTTTTT
j_call: TRBJ1-4
d_call: .
clone_size: .
v_call: TRBV11-2

cdr3_aa: CASSLANGGQTYEQYF
cdr3_nt: TGTGCCAGCAGCTTAGCTAATGGGGGTCAAACCTACGAGCAGTACTTC
j_call: TRBJ2-7
d_call: .
clone_size: few
v_call: TRBV7-6

cdr3_aa: CASSLKANSPLHF
cdr3_nt: TGTGCCAGCAGCTTAAAGGCCAATTCACCCCTCCACTTT
j_call: TRBJ1-6
d_call: .
clone_size: .
v_call: TRBV12-3/TRBV12-4

cdr3_aa: CATRILAGGTGELFF
cdr3_nt: TGTGCCACTAGGATCTTAGCGGGGGGCACCGGGGAGCTGTTTTTT
j_call: TRBJ2-2
d_call: TRBD2
clone_size: few
v_call: TRBV19